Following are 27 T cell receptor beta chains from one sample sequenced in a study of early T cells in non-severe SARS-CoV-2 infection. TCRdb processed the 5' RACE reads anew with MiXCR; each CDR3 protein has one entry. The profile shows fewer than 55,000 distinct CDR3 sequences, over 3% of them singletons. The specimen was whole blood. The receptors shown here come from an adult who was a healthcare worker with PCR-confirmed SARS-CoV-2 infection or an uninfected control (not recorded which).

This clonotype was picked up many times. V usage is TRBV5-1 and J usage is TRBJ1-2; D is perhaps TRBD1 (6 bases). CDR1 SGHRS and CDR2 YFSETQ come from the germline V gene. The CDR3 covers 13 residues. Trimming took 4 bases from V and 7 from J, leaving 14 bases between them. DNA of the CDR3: TGCGCCAGCAGCCCGGACAGAATTGGTGGCTACACCTTC. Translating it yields CASSPDRIGGYTF.

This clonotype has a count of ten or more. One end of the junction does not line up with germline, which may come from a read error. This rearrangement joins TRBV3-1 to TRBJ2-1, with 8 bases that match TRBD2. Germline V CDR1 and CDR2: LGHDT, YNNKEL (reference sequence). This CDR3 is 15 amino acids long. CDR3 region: CASSQESGSFNEQFF. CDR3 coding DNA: TGTGCCAGCAGTCAAGAAAGCGGGAGTTTCAATGAGCAGTTCTTC.

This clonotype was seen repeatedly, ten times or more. CDR3 in DNA: TGTGCCAGCAGCAAGGGACTAGCGGCTTTCACAGATACGCAGTATTTT. Its translation is CASSKGLAAFTDTQYF. This chain uses TRBV7-9 with TRBJ2-3; 11 bases are shared with TRBD2. The CDR3 is 16 amino acids. Germline V gene lookup returns CDR1 SEHNR and CDR2 FQNEAQ (reference sequence). With 5 bases clipped from V and 2 bases from J, the junction kept 6 bases outside the gene matches.

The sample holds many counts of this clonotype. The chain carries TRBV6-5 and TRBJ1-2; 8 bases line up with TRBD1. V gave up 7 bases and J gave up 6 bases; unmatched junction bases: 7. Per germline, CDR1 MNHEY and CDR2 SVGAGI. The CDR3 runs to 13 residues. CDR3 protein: CASKGQGVDGYTF. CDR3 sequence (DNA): TGTGCCAGCAAAGGACAGGGAGTGGATGGCTACACCTTC.

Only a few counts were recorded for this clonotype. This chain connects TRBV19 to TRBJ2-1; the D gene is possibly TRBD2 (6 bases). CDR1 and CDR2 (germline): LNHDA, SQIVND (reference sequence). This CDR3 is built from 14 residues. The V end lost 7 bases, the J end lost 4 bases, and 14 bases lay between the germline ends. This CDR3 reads CASTRDSGYNEQFF. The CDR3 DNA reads TGTGCCAGTACCCGGGACTCAGGTTACAATGAGCAGTTCTTC.

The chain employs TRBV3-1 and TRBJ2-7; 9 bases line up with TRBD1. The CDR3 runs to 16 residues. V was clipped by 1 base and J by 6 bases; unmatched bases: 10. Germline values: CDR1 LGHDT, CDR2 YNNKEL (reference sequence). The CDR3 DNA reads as TGTGCCAGCAGCCAAGGGCTAGGGACAGGGAGGGGCGAGCAGTACTTC. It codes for CASSQGLGTGRGEQYF.

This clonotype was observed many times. CDR3 in DNA: TGCAGTGCGGAAGAAGCGACTAGCGGGACCTACGAGCAGTACTTC. This codes for CSAEEATSGTYEQYF. The chain has TRBV20-1 and TRBJ2-7; TRBD2 matches 11 bases. V trimming: 6 bases; J trimming: 2 bases; junction bases outside the gene matches: 9. Germline V lookup: CDR1 DFQATT, CDR2 SNEGSKA (reference sequence). This CDR3 has 15 amino acids.

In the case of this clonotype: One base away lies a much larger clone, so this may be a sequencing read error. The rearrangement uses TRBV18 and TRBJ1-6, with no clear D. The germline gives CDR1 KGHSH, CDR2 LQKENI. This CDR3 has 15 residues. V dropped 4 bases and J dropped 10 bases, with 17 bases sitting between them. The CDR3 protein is CASSQHNPDWSPLHF. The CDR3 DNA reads TGTGCCAGCTCACAACACAACCCTGACTGGTCACCCCTCCACTTT. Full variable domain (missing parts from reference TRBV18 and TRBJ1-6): NAGVMQNPRHLVRRRGQEARLRCSPMKGHSHVYWYRQLPEEGLKFMVYLQKENIIDESGMPKERFSAEFPKEGPSILRIQQVVRGDSAAYFCASSQHNPDWSPLHFGNGTRLTVT.

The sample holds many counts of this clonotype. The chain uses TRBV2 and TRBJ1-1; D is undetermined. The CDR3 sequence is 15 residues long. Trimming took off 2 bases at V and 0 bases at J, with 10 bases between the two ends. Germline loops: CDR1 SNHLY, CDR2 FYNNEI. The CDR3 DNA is TGTGCCAGCAGTGAATACAAGATCATGAACACTGAAGCTTTCTTT. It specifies CASSEYKIMNTEAFF.

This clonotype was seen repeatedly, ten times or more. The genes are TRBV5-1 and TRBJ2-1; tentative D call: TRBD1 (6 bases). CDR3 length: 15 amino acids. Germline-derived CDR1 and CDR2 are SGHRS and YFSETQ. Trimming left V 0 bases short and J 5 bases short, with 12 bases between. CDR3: CASSLVPRGDNEQFF. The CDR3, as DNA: TGCGCCAGCAGCTTGGTCCCCAGGGGAGACAATGAGCAGTTCTTC.

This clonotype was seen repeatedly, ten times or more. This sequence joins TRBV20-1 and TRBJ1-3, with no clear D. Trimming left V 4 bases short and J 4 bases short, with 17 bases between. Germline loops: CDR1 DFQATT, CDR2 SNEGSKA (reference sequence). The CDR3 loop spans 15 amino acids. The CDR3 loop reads CSANSQRVSGNTIYF. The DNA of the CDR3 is TGCAGTGCTAATAGCCAGAGGGTATCCGGAAACACCATATATTTT.

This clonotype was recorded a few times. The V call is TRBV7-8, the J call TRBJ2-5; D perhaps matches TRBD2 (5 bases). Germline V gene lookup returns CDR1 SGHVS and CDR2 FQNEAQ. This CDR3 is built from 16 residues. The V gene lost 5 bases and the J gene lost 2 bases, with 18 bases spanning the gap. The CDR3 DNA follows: TGTGCCAGCAGCCTCCTCGGGTACGAGGGACAAGAGACCCAGTACTTC. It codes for CASSLLGYEGQETQYF.

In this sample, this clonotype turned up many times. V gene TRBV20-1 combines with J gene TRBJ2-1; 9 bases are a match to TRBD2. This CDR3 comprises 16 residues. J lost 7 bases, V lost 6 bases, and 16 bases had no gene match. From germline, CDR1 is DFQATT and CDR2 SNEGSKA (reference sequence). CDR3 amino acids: CSAVPGLAPTWNEQFF. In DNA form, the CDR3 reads TGCAGTGCCGTCCCGGGACTAGCCCCAACCTGGAATGAGCAGTTCTTC.

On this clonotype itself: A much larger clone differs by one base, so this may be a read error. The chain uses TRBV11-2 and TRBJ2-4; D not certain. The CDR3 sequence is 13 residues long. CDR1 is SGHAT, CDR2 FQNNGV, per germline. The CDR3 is CVSSPLSKNIQYF. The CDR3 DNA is TGTGTCAGCAGCCCCCTCAGCAAAAACATTCAGTACTTC.

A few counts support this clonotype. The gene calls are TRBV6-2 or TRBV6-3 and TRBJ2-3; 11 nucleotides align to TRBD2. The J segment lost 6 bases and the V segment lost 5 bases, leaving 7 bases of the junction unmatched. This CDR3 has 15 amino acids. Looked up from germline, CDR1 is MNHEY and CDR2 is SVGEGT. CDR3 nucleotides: TGTGCCAGCAGTGTAGCGGGGGGGCCATGGGATACGCAGTATTTT. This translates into CASSVAGGPWDTQYF.

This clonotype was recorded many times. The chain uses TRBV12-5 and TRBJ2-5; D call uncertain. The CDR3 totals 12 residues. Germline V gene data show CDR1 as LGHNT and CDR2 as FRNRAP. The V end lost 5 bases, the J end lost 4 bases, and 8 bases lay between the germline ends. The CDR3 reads CASGPIPETQYF. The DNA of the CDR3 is TGTGCTAGTGGTCCAATTCCAGAGACCCAGTACTTC.

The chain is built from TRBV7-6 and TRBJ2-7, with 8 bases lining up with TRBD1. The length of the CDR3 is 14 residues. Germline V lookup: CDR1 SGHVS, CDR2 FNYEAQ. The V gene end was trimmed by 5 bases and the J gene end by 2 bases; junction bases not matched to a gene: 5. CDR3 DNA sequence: TGTGCCAGCAGCCCGGGACAGGCTACCTACGAGCAGTACTTC. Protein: CASSPGQATYEQYF.

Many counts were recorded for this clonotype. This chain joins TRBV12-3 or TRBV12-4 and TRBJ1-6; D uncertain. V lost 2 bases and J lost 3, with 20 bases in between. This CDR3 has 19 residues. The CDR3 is CASSLRGSQTYGYNSPLHF. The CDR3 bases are TGTGCCAGCAGTTTAAGAGGATCACAGACCTATGGCTATAATTCACCCCTCCACTTT.

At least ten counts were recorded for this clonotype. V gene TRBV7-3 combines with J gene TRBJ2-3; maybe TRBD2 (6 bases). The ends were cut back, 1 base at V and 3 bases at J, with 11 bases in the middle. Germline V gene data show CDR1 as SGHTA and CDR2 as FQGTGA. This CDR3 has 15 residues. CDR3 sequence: CASSLMGGMTDTQYF. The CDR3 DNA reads TGTGCCAGCAGCTTAATGGGCGGGATGACAGATACGCAGTATTTT.

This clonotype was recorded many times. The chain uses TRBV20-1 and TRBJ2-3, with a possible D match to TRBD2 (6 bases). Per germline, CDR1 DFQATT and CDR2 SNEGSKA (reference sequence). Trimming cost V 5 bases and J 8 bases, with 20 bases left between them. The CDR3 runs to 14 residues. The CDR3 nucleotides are TGCAGTGCTGAACTAGGGACTCTGGGGTCTACGCAGTATTTT. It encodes CSAELGTLGSTQYF.

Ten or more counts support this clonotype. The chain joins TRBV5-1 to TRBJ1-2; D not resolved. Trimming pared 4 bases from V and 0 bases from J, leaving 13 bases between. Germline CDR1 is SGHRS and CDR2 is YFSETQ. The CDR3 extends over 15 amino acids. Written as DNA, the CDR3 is TGCGCCAGCAGCCACGGCGAACTAGCTAACTATGGCTACACCTTC. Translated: CASSHGELANYGYTF.

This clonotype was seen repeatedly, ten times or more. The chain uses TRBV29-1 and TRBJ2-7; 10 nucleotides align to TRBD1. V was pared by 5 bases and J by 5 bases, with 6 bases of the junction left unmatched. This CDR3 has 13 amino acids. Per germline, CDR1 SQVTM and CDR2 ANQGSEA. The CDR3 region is CSVSGQGTNEQYF. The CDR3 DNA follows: TGCAGCGTTTCGGGACAGGGGACCAACGAGCAGTACTTC.

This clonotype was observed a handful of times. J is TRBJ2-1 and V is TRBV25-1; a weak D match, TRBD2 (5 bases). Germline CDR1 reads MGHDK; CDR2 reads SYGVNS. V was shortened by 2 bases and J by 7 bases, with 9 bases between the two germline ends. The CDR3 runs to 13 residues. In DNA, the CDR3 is TGTGCCAGCAGTGAACCCGAGCGGAATGAGCAGTTCTTC. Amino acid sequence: CASSEPERNEQFF.

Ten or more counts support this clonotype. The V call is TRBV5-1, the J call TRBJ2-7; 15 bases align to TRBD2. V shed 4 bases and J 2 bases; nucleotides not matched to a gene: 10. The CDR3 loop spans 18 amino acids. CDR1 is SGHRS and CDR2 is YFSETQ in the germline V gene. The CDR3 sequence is CASSETGLAGGIPYEQYF. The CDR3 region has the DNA TGCGCCAGCAGCGAAACCGGACTAGCGGGAGGGATCCCCTACGAGCAGTACTTC.

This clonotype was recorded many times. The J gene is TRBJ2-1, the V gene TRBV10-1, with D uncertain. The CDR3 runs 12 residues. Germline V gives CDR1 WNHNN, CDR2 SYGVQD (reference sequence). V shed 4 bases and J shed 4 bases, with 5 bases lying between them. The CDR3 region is CASSGSYNEQFF. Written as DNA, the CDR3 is TGCGCCAGCAGTGGATCGTACAATGAGCAGTTCTTC.

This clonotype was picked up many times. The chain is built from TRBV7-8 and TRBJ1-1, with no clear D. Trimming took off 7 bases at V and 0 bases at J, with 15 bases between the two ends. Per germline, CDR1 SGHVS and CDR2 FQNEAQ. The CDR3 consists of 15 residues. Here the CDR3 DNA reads TGTGCCAGCAACTTGGAGCTTGACATGAACACTGAAGCTTTCTTT. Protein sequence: CASNLELDMNTEAFF.

CDR3 DNA sequence: TGTGCCAGCAGCGAGACAGGGACTGAAGCTTTCTTT. This encodes CASSETGTEAFF. The chain joins TRBV12-3 or TRBV12-4 to TRBJ1-1, with 7 bases aligning to TRBD1. The CDR3 extends over 12 amino acids. The V gene end was trimmed by 6 bases and the J gene end by 5 bases; junction bases not matched to a gene: 3.